The clone carrying this T cell receptor beta chain was observed a handful of times. Its specificity is not known. Using its own MiXCR run on the reads, TCRdb lists one record per CDR3 protein. This sample yields roughly 130,000 distinct CDR3 sequences, of which around 25% are seen a single time; 34% belongs to the top ten. The data originate from a study of T cell repertoires in cytomegalovirus infection. Turning to the study itself: Indicated by public TCR beta signatures were CMV infection and matching HLA type. Study-level findings and limits: It was HLA-C-restricted CMV-specific TCR beta clonotypes that dominated the response ex vivo.

Input material: PBMCs, sequenced either directly or after in vitro stimulation (not recorded which). The TCR comes from a human donor in good health (CMV status not recorded). Some clones in this sample may be carry-over from other donors' samples.

Written as DNA, the CDR3 is TGCGCCAGCAGCCAACAAACGGGGGGGATCCGTGATACGCAGTATTTT. Residues: CASSQQTGGIRDTQYF. The chain combines TRBV4-3 with TRBJ2-3, with 8 nucleotides matching TRBD2. The CDR3 is made up of 16 amino acids. Germline-derived CDR1 and CDR2 are LGHNA and YSLEER. Trimming removed 2 bases from V and 6 bases from J; junction bases left unmatched: 10.